The source of this T cell receptor beta chain is a study of PD-1 blockade in mismatch repair-deficient tumors. All patients were mismatch repair deficient, assessed by either PCR or immunohistochemistry. Using immunoSEQ multiplex PCR, the repertoire was profiled, and TCRdb retains in-frame clones only, with some absent. The sample contains about 79,000 clones, roughly 80% of which appear only once. The sequence came from an adult with mismatch repair-deficient cancer. This sample comprised peripheral blood, obtained 44 weeks after starting pembrolizumab.

This chain's CDR3 is CASSFGREVNEQFF. The DNA for the CDR3 is TGTGCCAGCAGCTTCGGGCGGGAAGTAAATGAGCAGTTCTTC. The chain couples TRBV7-3 to TRBJ2-1; D is perhaps TRBD2 (6 bases). V gave up 3 bases and J gave up 7 bases, with 13 bases separating them. The CDR3 runs to 14 residues. Germline V gene sequence: CDR1 SGHTA, CDR2 FQGTGA.